The present T cell receptor beta chain was sequenced within a study of somatic mutations in cytotoxic T cells in rheumatoid arthritis. Trimming shortened V by 5 bases and J by 3 bases, and 13 bases separated the two germline ends. The CDR3 spans 14 residues. The V gene's germline CDR1 is SEHNR and CDR2 FQNEAQ (reference sequence). TCRdb's copy holds only in-frame clones and misses some; the assay was immunoSEQ multiplex PCR. Of 9,000 to 15,000 clones in the sample, over 65% were seen once. The chain is built from TRBV7-9 and TRBJ2-5; the D gene could be TRBD1 or TRBD2 (5 bases each). The sequencing sample was made of CD8+ T cells sorted from blood. This sequence was found in a man aged 65 to 79 in good health. The DNA for the CDR3 is TGTGCCAGCAGCCAGATCTTGGGGGAAGAGACCCAGTACTTC. Translating gives CASSQILGEETQYF.